This TCR beta chain emerged from a study of blood T cell repertoires in COVID-19. Looking at the study overall: COVID-19 samples, acute and convalescent, were from the United States, Italy and Spain. In each case, the material was cDNA or gDNA derived from T cells, B-cell-depleted T cells, or PBMCs.

Libraries were prepared by immunoSEQ multiplex PCR; TCRdb keeps only in-frame clonotypes and omits some of them. The data contain some 90,000 clones, about 82% of them seen just once; the ten biggest clones take up roughly 25%. Sequencing was performed on peripheral blood. The receptor was isolated from a human donor in a cohort sampled during active COVID-19.

The CDR3 spells CASSQDKLLRNQPQHF. CDR3 DNA: TGTGCCAGCAGCCAAGATAAACTTCTTCGCAATCAGCCCCAGCATTTT. The rearrangement links TRBV14 to TRBJ1-5; D remains unclear. V was shortened by 0 bases and J by 2 bases, with 11 bases between the two germline ends. Germline lookup yields CDR1 SGHDN and CDR2 FVKESK. There are 16 residues in the CDR3.